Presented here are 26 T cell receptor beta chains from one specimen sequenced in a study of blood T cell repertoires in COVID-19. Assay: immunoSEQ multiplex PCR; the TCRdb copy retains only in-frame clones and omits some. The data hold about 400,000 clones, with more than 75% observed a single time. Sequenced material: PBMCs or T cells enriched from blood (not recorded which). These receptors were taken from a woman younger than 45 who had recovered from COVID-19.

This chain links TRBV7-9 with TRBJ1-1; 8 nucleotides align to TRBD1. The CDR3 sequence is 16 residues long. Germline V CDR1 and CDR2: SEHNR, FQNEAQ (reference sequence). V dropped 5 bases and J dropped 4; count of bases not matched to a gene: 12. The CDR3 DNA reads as TGTGCCAGCAGCAGGACAGGGACAGTCGATTTCACTGAAGCTTTCTTT. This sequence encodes CASSRTGTVDFTEAFF.

The chain's CDR3 is CASSIRTGGLGELFF. The CDR3 bases are TGTGCCAGCAGCATCAGGACAGGGGGCCTGGGGGAGCTGTTTTTT. The rearrangement uses TRBV9 and TRBJ2-2; 11 bases are shared with TRBD1. The V and J ends lost 4 bases and 8 bases, in that order; junction bases with no gene match: 7. Per germline, CDR1 SGDLS and CDR2 YYNGEE. CDR3 length: 15 amino acids.

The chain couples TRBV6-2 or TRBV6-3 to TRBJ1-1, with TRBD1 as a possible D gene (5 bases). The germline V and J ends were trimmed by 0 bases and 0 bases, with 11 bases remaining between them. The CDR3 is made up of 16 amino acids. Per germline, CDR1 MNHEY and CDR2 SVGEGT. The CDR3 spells CASSYSQGGVNTEAFF. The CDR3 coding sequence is TGTGCCAGCAGTTACTCCCAGGGTGGGGTGAACACTGAAGCTTTCTTT.

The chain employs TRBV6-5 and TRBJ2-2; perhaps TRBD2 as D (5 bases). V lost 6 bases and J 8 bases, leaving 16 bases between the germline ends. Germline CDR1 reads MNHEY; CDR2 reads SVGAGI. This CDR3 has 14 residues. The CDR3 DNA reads TGTGCCAGCAGGACGATGGCGCGGGTTGGGGAGCTGTTTTTT. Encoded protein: CASRTMARVGELFF.

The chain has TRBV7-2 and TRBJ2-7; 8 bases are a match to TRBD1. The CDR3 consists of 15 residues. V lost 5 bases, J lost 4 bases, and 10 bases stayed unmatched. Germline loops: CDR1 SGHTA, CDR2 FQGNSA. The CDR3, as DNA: TGTGCCAGCAGCCGTAGGTCACAGGGGGATTACGAGCAGTACTTC. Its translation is CASSRRSQGDYEQYF.

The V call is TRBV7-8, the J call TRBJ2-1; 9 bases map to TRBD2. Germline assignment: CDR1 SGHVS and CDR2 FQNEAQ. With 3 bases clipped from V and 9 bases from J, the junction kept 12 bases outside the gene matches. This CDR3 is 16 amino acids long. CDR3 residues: CASSFEGASGVGEQFF. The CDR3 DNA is TGTGCCAGCAGCTTCGAAGGGGCTAGCGGGGTGGGTGAGCAGTTCTTC.

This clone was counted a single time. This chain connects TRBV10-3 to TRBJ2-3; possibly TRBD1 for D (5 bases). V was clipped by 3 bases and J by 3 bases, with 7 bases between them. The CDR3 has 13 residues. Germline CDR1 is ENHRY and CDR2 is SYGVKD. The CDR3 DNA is TGTGCCATCAGTGAAGCAGGGACAGATACGCAGTATTTT. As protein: CAISEAGTDTQYF.

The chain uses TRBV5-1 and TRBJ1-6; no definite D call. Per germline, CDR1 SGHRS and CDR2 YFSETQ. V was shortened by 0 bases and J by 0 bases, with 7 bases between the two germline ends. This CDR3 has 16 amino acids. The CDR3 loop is CASSLDPGSYNSPLHF. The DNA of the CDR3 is TGCGCCAGCAGCTTGGATCCGGGCTCCTATAATTCACCCCTCCACTTT.

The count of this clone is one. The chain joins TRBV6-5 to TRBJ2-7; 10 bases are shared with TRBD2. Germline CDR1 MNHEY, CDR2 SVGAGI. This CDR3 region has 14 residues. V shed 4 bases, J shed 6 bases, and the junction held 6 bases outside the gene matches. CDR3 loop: CASSSLAGVFEQYF. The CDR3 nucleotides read TGTGCCAGCAGTTCGCTAGCGGGAGTGTTCGAGCAGTACTTC.

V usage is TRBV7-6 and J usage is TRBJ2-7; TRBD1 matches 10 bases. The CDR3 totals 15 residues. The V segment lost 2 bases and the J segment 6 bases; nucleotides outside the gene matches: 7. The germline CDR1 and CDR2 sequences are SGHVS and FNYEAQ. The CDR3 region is CASSLRDRGGSEQYF. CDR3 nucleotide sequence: TGTGCCAGCAGCTTACGGGACAGGGGTGGTTCCGAGCAGTACTTC.

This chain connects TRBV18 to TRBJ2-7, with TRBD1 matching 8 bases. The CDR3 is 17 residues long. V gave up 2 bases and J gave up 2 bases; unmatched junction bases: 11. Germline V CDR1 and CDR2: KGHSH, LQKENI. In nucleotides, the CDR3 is TGTGCCAGCTCACCAATATCCCAGGGGGCTCAAACCTACGAGCAGTACTTC. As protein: CASSPISQGAQTYEQYF.

The DNA for the CDR3 is TGTGCCAGCAGCAGTCTGGGAGCTAACTATGGCTACACCTTC. It is translated as CASSSLGANYGYTF. The chain links TRBV5-4 to TRBJ1-2; D ambiguous. CDR3 length: 14 residues. The V gene's germline CDR1 is SGHNT and CDR2 YYREEE (reference sequence). Trimming removed 4 bases from V and 0 bases from J, with 10 bases in between.

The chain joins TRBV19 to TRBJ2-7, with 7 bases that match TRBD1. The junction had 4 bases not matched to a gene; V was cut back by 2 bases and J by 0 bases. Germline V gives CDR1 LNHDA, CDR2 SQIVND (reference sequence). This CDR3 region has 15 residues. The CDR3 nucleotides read TGTGCCAGTAGTATATTCGAGGGGGCCTCCTACGAGCAGTACTTC. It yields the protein CASSIFEGASYEQYF.

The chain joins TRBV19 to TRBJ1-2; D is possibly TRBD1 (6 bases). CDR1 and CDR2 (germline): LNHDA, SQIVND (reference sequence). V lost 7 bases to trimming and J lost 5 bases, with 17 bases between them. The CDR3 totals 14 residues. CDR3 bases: TGTGCCAGTAAGTTTGGCAGGGGTGTATATGGCTACACCTTC. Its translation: CASKFGRGVYGYTF.

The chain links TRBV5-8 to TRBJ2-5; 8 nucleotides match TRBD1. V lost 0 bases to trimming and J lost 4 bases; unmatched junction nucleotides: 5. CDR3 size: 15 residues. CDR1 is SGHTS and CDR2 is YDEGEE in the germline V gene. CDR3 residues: CASSLGQGTPETQYF. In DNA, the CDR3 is TGTGCCAGCAGCTTGGGACAGGGGACCCCAGAGACCCAGTACTTC.

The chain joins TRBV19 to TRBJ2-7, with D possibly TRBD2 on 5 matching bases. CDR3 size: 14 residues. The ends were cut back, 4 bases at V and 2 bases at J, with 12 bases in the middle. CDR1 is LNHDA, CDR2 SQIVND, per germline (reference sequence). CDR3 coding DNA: TGTGCCAGTAGTACCAGGAGGTACCCCTACGAGCAGTACTTC. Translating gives CASSTRRYPYEQYF.

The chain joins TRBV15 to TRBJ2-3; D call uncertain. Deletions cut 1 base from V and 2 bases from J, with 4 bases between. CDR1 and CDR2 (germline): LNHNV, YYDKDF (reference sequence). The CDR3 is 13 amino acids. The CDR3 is CATSRVLTDTQYF. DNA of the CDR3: TGTGCCACCAGCAGAGTTCTCACAGATACGCAGTATTTT.

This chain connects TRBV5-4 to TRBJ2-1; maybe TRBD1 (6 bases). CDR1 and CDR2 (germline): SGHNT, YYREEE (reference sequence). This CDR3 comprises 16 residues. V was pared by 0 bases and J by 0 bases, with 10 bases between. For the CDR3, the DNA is TGTGCCAGCAGCTTGGCCAGGGGAGCCTCCTACAATGAGCAGTTCTTC. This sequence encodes CASSLARGASYNEQFF.

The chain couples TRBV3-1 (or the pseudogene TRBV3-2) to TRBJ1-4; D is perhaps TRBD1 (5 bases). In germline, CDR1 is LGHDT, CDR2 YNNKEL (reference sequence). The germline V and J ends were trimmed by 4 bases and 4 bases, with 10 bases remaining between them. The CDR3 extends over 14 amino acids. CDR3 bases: TGTGCCAGCAGCCTCGGACATATTAATGAAAAACTGTTTTTT. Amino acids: CASSLGHINEKLFF.

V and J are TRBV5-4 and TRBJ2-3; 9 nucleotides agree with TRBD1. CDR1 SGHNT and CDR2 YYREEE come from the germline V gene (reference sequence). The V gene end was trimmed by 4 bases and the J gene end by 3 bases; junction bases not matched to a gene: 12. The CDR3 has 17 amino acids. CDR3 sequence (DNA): TGTGCCAGCAGCCCGGGGACAGGGAGGGGTGGTACAGATACGCAGTATTTT. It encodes CASSPGTGRGGTDTQYF.

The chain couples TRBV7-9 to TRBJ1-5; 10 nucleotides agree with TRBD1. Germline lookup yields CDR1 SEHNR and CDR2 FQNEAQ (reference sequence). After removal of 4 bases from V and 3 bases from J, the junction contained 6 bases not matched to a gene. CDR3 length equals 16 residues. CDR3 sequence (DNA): TGTGCCAGCAGCTCTGGACAGGGGGGCTTCAATCAGCCCCAGCATTTT. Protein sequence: CASSSGQGGFNQPQHF.

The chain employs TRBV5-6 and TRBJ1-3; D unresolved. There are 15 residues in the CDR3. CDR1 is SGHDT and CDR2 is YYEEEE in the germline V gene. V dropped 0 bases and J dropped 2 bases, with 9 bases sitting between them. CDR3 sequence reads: CASSLGSRPGNTIYF. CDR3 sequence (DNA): TGTGCCAGCAGCTTGGGGTCGAGGCCTGGAAACACCATATATTTT.

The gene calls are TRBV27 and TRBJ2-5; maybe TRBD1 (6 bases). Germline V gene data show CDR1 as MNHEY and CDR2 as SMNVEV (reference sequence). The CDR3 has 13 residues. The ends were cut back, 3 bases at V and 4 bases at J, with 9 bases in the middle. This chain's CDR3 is CASSLGTRETQYF. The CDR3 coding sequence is TGTGCCAGCAGTTTGGGGACAAGAGAGACCCAGTACTTC.

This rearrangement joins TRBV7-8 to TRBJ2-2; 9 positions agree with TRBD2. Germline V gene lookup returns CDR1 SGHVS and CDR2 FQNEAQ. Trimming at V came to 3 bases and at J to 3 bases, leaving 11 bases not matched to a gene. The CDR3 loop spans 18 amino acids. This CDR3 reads CASSFRGSGSTYTGELFF. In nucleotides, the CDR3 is TGTGCCAGCAGCTTCCGGGGTAGCGGGAGTACGTACACCGGGGAGCTGTTTTTT.

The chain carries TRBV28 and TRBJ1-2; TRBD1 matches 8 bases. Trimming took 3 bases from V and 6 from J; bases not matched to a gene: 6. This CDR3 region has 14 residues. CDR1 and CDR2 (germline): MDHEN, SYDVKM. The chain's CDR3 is CASSLPGTGHGYTF. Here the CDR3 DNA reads TGTGCCAGCAGTTTGCCCGGGACAGGACATGGCTACACCTTC.

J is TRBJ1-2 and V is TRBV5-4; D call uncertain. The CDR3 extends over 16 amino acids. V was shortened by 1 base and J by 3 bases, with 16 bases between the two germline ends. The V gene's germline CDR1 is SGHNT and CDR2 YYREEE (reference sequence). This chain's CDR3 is CASSLTLVDDYYGYTF. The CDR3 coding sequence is TGTGCCAGCAGCTTGACCCTCGTAGATGACTACTATGGCTACACCTTC.